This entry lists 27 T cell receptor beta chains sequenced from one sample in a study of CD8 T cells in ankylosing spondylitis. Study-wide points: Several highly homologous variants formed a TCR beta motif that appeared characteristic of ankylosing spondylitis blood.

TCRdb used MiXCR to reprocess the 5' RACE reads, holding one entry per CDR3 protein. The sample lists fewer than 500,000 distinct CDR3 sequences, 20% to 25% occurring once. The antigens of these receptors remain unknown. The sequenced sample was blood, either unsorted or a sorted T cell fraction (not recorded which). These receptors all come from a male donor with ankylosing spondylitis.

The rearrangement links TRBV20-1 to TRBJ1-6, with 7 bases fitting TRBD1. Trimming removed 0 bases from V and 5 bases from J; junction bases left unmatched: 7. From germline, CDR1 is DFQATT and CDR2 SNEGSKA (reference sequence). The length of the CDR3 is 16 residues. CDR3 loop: CSARDQGRGDNSPLHF. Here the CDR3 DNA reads TGCAGTGCTAGAGATCAGGGCAGGGGGGATAATTCACCCCTCCACTTT.

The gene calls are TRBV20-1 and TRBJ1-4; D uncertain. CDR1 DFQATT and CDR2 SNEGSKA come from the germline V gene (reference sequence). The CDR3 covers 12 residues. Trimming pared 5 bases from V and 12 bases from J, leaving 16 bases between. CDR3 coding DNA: TGCAGTGCTCATAAACTCGGGAGACAACTGTTTTTT. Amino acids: CSAHKLGRQLFF.

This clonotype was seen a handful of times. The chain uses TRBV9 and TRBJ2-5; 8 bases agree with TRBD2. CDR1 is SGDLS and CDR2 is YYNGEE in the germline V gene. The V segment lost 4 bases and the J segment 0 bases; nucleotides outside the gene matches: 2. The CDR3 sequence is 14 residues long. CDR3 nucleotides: TGTGCCAGCAGCTTTAGCGGGAACCAAGAGACCCAGTACTTC. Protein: CASSFSGNQETQYF. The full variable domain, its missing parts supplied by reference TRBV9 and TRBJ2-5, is DSGVTQTPKHLITATGQRVTLRCSPRSGDLSVYWYQQSLDQGLQFLIQYYNGEERAKGNILERFSAQQFPDLHSELNLSSLELGDSALYFCASSFSGNQETQYFGPGTRLLVL.

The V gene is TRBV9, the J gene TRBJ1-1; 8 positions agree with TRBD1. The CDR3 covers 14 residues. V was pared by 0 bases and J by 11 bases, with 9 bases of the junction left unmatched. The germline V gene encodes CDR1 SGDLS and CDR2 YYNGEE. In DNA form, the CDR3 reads TGTGCCAGCAGCGTAGATCTCTCCCAGGGGGCGGCTTTCTTT. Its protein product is CASSVDLSQGAAFF.

DNA for the CDR3: TGTGCCAGCAGCTCCCTCGGGACAGGGGGTAATGAGCAGTTCTTC. Its translation: CASSSLGTGGNEQFF. This chain joins TRBV7-8 and TRBJ2-1; 11 bases line up with TRBD1. J gave up 7 bases and V 4 bases, and 6 bases lay outside the gene matches. This CDR3 is built from 15 residues. Germline lookup yields CDR1 SGHVS and CDR2 FQNEAQ.

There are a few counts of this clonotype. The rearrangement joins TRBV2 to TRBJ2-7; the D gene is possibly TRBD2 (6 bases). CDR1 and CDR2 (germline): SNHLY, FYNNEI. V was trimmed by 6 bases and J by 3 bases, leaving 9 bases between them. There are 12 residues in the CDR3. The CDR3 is CASRRRGYEQYF. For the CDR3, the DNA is TGTGCCAGCAGGCGGAGGGGCTACGAGCAGTACTTC.

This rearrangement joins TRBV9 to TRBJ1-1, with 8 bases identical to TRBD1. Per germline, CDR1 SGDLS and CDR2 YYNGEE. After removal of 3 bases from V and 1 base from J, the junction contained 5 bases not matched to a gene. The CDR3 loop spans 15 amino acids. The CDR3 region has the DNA TGTGCCAGCAGCGCATGGACAGGGCGGAACACTGAAGCTTTCTTT. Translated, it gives CASSAWTGRNTEAFF.

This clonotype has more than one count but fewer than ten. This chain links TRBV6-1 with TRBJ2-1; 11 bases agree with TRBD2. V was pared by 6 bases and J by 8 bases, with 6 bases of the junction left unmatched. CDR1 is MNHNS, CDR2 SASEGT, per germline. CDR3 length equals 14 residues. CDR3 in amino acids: CASSPGTSGYEQFF. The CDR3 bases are TGTGCCAGCAGCCCCGGGACTAGCGGATATGAGCAGTTCTTC.

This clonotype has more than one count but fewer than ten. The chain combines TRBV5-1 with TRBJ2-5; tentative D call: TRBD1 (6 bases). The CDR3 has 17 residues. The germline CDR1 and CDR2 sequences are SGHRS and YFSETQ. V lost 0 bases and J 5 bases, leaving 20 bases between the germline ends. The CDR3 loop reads CASSLVAGVQGYETQYF. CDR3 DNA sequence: TGCGCCAGCAGCTTGGTGGCAGGTGTTCAGGGGTACGAGACCCAGTACTTC.

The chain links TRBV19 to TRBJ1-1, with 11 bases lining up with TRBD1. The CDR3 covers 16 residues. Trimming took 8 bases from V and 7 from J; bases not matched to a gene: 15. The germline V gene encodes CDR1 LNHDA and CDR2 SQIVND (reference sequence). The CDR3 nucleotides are TGTGCCAGTCGTCAATCCGGACAGGGGGCTTGGGTTGAAGCTTTCTTT. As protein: CASRQSGQGAWVEAFF.

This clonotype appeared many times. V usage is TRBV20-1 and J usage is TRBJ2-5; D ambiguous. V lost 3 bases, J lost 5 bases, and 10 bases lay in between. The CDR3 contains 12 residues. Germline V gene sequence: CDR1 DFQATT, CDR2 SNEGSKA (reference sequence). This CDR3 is CSASNVLETQYF. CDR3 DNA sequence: TGCAGTGCTAGTAACGTCTTGGAGACCCAGTACTTC.

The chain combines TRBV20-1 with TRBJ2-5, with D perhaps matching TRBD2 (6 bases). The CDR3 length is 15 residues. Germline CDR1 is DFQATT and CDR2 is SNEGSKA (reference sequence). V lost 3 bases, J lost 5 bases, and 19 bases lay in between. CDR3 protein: CSASGDSRFMETQYF. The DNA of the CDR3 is TGCAGTGCTAGTGGGGACTCGAGATTCATGGAGACCCAGTACTTC.

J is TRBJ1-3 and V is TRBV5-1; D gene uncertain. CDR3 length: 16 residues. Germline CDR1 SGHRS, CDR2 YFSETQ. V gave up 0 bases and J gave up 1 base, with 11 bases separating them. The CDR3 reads CASSLDPGYSGNTIYF. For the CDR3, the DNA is TGCGCCAGCAGCTTGGATCCGGGTTATTCTGGAAACACCATATATTTT.

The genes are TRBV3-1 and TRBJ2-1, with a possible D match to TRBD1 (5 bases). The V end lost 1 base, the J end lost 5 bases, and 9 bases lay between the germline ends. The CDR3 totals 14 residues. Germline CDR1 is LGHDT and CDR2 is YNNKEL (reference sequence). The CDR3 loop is CASSQGRVHNEQFF. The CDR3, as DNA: TGTGCCAGCAGCCAAGGCAGGGTCCACAATGAGCAGTTCTTC.

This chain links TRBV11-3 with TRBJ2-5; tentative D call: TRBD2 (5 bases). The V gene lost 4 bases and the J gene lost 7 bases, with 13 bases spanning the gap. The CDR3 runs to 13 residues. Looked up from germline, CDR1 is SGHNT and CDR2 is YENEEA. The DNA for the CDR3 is TGTGCCAGCAGCTCGAGCCGAGGAGGGACCCAGTACTTC. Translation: CASSSSRGGTQYF.

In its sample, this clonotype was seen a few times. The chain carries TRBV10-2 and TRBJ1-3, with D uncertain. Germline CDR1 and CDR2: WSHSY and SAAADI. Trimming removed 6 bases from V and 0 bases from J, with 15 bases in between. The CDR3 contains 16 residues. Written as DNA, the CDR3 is TGCGCCAGCAGAGAGAACCCGGAGAGCTCTGGAAACACCATATATTTT. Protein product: CASRENPESSGNTIYF.

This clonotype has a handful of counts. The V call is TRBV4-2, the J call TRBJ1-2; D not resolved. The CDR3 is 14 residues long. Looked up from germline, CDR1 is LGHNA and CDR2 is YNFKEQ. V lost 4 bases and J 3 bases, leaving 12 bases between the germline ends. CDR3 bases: TGTGCCAGCAGCCCAAGGATCGGAGACTATGGCTACACCTTC. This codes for CASSPRIGDYGYTF.

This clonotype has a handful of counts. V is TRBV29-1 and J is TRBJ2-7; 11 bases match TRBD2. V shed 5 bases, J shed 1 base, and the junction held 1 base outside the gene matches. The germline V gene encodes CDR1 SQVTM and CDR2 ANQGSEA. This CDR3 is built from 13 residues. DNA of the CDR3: TGCAGCGTTCGACTAGCGGGATCCTACGAGCAGTACTTC. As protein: CSVRLAGSYEQYF.

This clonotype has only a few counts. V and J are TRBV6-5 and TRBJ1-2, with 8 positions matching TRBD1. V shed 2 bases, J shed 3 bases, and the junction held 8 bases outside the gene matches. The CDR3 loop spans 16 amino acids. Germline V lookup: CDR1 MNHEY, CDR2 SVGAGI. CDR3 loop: CASSYDRGSRYYGYTF. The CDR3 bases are TGTGCCAGCAGTTACGACAGGGGATCGAGGTACTATGGCTACACCTTC.

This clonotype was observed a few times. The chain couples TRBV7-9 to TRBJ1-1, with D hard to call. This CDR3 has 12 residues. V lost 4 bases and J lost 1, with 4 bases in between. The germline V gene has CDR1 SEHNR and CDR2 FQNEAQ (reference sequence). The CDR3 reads CASSWTNTEAFF. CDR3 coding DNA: TGTGCCAGCAGCTGGACGAACACTGAAGCTTTCTTT.

CDR3 loop: CASSRMTGTIYEQYF. Here the CDR3 DNA reads TGTGCCAGCAGCCGTATGACAGGGACTATCTACGAGCAGTACTTC. The chain couples TRBV4-2 to TRBJ2-7; D could derive from TRBD1 or TRBD2 (7 bases each). Germline CDR1 LGHNA, CDR2 YNFKEQ. The V end lost 4 bases, the J end lost 3 bases, and 16 bases lay between the germline ends. The CDR3 spans 15 residues.

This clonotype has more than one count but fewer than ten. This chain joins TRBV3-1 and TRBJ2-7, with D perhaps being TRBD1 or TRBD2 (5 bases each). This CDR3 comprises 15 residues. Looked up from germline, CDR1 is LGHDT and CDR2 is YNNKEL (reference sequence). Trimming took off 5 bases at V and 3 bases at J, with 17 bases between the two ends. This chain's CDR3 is CASSFLGTRDYEQYF. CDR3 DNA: TGTGCCAGCAGCTTCCTAGGGACCAGGGACTACGAGCAGTACTTC.

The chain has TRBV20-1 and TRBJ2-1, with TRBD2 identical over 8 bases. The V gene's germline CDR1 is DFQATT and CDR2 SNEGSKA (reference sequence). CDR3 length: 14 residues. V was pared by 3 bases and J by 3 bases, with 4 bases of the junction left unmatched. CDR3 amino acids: CSASGSGIYNEQFF. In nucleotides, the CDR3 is TGCAGTGCTAGTGGTAGCGGGATCTACAATGAGCAGTTCTTC.

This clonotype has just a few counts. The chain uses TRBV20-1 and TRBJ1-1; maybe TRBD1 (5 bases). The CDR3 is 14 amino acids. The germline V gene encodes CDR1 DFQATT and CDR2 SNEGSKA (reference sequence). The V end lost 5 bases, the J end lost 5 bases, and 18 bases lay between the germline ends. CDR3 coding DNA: TGCAGTGCTCGAACGGGGGGTGGGTCGACTGAAGCTTTCTTT. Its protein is CSARTGGGSTEAFF.

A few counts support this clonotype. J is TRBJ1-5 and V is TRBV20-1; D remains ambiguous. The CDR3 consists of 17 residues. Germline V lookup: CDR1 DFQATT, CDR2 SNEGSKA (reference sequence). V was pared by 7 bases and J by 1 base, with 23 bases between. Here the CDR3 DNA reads TGCAGTGTCAATCGGGCCGACGGGTTATCGAGCAATCAGCCCCAGCATTTT. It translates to CSVNRADGLSSNQPQHF.

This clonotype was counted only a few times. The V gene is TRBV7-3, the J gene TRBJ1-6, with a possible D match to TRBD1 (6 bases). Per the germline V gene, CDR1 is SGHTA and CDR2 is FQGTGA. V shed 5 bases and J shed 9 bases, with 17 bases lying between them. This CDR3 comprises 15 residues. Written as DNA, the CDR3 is TGTGCCAGCAGCCAGTACTCAGGGGTGACTTCACCCCTCCACTTT. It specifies CASSQYSGVTSPLHF.

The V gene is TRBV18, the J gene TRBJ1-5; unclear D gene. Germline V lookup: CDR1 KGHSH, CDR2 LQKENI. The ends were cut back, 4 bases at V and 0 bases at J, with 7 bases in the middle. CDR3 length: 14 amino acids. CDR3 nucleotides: TGTGCCAGCTCACGGGAATATAGCAATCAGCCCCAGCATTTT. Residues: CASSREYSNQPQHF.